Listed below are T cell receptor beta chains from one sample, sequenced in a study of PD-1 blockade in classical Hodgkin lymphoma. Using immunoSEQ multiplex PCR, the repertoire was profiled, and TCRdb retains in-frame clones only, with some absent. Seen here are around 25,000 clones, around 84% observed once, and the top ten hold approximately 1.8%. The specimen was CD4+ T cells from blood, collected at baseline. These receptors all come from a human donor with classical Hodgkin lymphoma. The CDR3 runs from the conserved cysteine through the conserved F or W. The order of the fields is J gene, clone size, V gene, D gene, CDR3 protein, CDR3 DNA. D genes are given only for firm matches. Expanded clones get a size class; other rows say once, few or many, or leave the size out.

J gene: TRBJ2-6; clone size: .; V gene: TRBV5-1; D gene: .; CDR3 protein: CASSSDPDPGANVLTF; CDR3 DNA: TGCGCCAGCAGCTCTGATCCTGATCCCGGGGCCAACGTCCTGACTTTC
J gene: TRBJ1-5; clone size: .; V gene: TRBV2; D gene: TRBD1; CDR3 protein: CASSGQGVRQPQHF; CDR3 DNA: TGTGCCAGCAGTGGACAGGGCGTTCGCCAGCCCCAGCATTTT
J gene: TRBJ1-6; clone size: .; V gene: TRBV9; D gene: .; CDR3 protein: CASSGVGAGAYNSPLHF; CDR3 DNA: TGTGCCAGCAGCGGAGTAGGGGCGGGAGCCTATAATTCACCCCTCCACTTT
J gene: TRBJ2-2; clone size: .; V gene: TRBV11-3; D gene: .; CDR3 protein: CASSQDRNTGELFF; CDR3 DNA: TGTGCCAGCAGCCAAGACAGGAACACCGGGGAGCTGTTTTTT
J gene: TRBJ1-1; clone size: .; V gene: TRBV5-1; D gene: .; CDR3 protein: CASSLEGFGTGGMNTEAFF; CDR3 DNA: TGCGCCAGCAGCTTGGAGGGGTTTGGGACGGGGGGCATGAACACTGAAGCTTTCTTT
J gene: TRBJ2-5; clone size: .; V gene: TRBV5-1; D gene: TRBD1; CDR3 protein: CASSLGQNQETQYF; CDR3 DNA: TGCGCCAGCAGCCTGGGACAGAACCAAGAGACCCAGTACTTC
J gene: TRBJ1-4; clone size: .; V gene: TRBV5-1; D gene: .; CDR3 protein: CASSLGQEREKLFF; CDR3 DNA: TGCGCCAGCAGCTTGGGACAAGAGAGGGAAAAACTGTTTTTT
J gene: TRBJ1-1; clone size: .; V gene: TRBV6-5; D gene: .; CDR3 protein: CASMMGSDTEAFF; CDR3 DNA: TGTGCCAGCATGATGGGGTCGGACACTGAAGCTTTCTTT
J gene: TRBJ1-5; clone size: .; V gene: TRBV6-4; D gene: .; CDR3 protein: CASSDSGIGVLGVAQHF; CDR3 DNA: TGTGCCAGCAGCGACTCAGGTATAGGGGTTTTAGGGGTGGCCCAGCATTTT
J gene: TRBJ1-1; clone size: few; V gene: TRBV7-9; D gene: .; CDR3 protein: CASSLRGEAFF; CDR3 DNA: TGTGCCAGCAGCTTAAGGGGCGAAGCTTTCTTT
J gene: TRBJ2-1; clone size: .; V gene: TRBV27; D gene: TRBD1; CDR3 protein: CASSLDGQGARNEQFF; CDR3 DNA: TGTGCCAGCAGTCTAGACGGACAGGGGGCCAGGAATGAGCAGTTCTTC
J gene: TRBJ2-2; clone size: few; V gene: TRBV6-5; D gene: .; CDR3 protein: CASSPRVSNTGELFF; CDR3 DNA: TGTGCCAGCAGTCCCAGGGTTTCCAACACCGGGGAGCTGTTTTTT
J gene: TRBJ1-1; clone size: .; V gene: TRBV27; D gene: TRBD1; CDR3 protein: CASSLTGGTEAFF; CDR3 DNA: TGTGCCAGCAGTTTAACAGGGGGGACTGAAGCTTTCTTT
J gene: TRBJ2-2; clone size: once; V gene: TRBV4-2; D gene: TRBD2; CDR3 protein: CASSQVGTSGGLGTGELFF; CDR3 DNA: TGTGCCAGCAGCCAAGTAGGGACTAGCGGGGGGTTGGGCACCGGGGAGCTGTTTTTT
J gene: TRBJ2-5; clone size: .; V gene: TRBV1; D gene: .; CDR3 protein: CTSSPPGEPVGETQYF; CDR3 DNA: TGCACCAGCAGCCCTCCGGGGGAGCCGGTCGGAGAGACCCAGTACTTC
J gene: TRBJ1-1; clone size: .; V gene: TRBV18; D gene: TRBD1; CDR3 protein: CASSAMTGRAEAFF; CDR3 DNA: TGTGCCAGCTCGGCAATGACAGGGAGGGCTGAAGCTTTCTTT
J gene: TRBJ2-5; clone size: .; V gene: TRBV29-1; D gene: TRBD1; CDR3 protein: CSVAGQGKETQYF; CDR3 DNA: TGCAGCGTTGCGGGACAGGGTAAAGAGACCCAGTACTTC
J gene: TRBJ1-6; clone size: .; V gene: TRBV15; D gene: .; CDR3 protein: CATSRDQSPLHF; CDR3 DNA: TGTGCCACCAGCAGAGACCAATCACCTCTCCACTTT
J gene: TRBJ2-1; clone size: once; V gene: TRBV7-2; D gene: .; CDR3 protein: CASSREGGRWNEQFF; CDR3 DNA: TGTGCCAGCAGCCGAGAAGGGGGAAGGTGGAATGAGCAGTTCTTC